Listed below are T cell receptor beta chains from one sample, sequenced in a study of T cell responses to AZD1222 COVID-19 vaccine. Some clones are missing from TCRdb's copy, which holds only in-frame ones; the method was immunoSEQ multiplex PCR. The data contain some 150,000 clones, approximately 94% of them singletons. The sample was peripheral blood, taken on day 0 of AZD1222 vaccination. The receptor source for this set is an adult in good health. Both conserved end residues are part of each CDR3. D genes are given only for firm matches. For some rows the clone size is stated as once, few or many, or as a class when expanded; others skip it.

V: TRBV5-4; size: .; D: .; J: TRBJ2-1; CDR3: CASSLAGAVYNEQFF; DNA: TGTGCCAGCAGCTTGGCCGGCGCTGTCTACAATGAGCAGTTCTTC
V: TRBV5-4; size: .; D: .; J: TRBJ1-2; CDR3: CASSQSGANYGYTF; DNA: TGTGCCAGCAGCCAGTCGGGAGCTAACTATGGCTACACCTTC
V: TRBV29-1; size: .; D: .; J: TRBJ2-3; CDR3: CSSLGGADTQYF; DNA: TGCAGCTCCCTTGGGGGAGCAGATACGCAGTATTTT
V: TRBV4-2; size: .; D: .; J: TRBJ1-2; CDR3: CASSQDLHGNYGYTF; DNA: TGTGCCAGCAGCCAAGATTTGCACGGCAACTATGGCTACACCTTC
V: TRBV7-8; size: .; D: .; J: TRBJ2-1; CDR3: CASTGVYNEQFF; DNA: TGTGCCAGCACAGGCGTCTACAATGAGCAGTTCTTC
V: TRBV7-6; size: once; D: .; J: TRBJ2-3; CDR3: CASSLGADTQYF; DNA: TGTGCCAGCAGCTTGGGTGCAGATACGCAGTATTTT
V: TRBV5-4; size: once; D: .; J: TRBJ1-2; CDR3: CASSPKDANYGYTF; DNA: TGTGCCAGCAGCCCCAAGGATGCTAACTATGGCTACACCTTC
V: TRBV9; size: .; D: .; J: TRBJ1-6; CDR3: CASSVGGGSPLHF; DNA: TGTGCCAGCAGCGTTGGGGGTGGATCACCCCTCCACTTT
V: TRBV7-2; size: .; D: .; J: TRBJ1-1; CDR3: CASSLGTGLNTEAFF; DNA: TGTGCCAGCAGCTTAGGGACGGGGTTGAACACTGAAGCTTTCTTT
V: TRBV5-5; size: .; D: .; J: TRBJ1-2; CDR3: CASSFAGGYTF; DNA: TGTGCCAGCAGCTTCGCAGGTGGCTACACCTTC
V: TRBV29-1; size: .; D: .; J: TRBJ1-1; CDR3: CSAVLQGGTTEAFF; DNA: TGCAGCGCCGTCCTCCAGGGTGGGACGACTGAAGCTTTCTTT
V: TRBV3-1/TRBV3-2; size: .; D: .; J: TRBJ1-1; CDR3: CASSQVRGGTEAFF; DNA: TGTGCCAGCAGCCAAGTTAGGGGGGGCACTGAAGCTTTCTTT
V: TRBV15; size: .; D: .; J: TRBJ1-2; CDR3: CATSRVGRAAYGYTF; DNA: TGTGCCACCAGCAGAGTGGGCAGGGCCGCCTATGGCTACACCTTC
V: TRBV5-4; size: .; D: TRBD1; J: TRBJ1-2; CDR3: CASSPGGGLDGYTF; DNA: TGTGCCAGCAGCCCAGGGGGGGGGCTCGATGGCTACACCTTC
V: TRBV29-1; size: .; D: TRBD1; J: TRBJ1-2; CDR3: CSSREGAGGYTF; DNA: TGCAGCTCCCGGGAGGGGGCGGGTGGCTACACCTTC
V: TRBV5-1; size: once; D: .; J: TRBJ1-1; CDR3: CASSLEGRVNTEAFF; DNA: TGCGCCAGCAGCTTGGAGGGCCGGGTGAACACTGAAGCTTTCTTT
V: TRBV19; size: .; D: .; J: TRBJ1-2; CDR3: CASNLEDTAVYGYTF; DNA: TGTGCCAGTAACTTAGAGGACACCGCGGTCTATGGCTACACCTTC
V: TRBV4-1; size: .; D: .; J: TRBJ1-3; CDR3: CASSQEGAGNTIYF; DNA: TGCGCCAGCAGCCAAGAGGGTGCTGGAAACACCATATATTTT
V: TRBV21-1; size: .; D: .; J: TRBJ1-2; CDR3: CASSKHPMREPRGNYGYTF; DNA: TGTGCCAGCAGCAAACACCCTATGAGGGAACCCCGCGGTAACTATGGCTACACCTTC
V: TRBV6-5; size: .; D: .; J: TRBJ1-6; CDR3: CASARGGNSPLHF; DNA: TGTGCCAGCGCGAGGGGCGGTAATTCACCCCTCCACTTT
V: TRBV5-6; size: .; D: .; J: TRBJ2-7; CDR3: CASSAKGEGIVREQYF; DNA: TGTGCCAGCAGCGCGAAGGGGGAGGGTATAGTACGAGAGCAGTACTTC
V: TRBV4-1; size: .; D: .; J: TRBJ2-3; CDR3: CASSQDWGLATDTQYF; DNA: TGCGCCAGCAGCCAAGATTGGGGGTTGGCCACAGATACGCAGTATTTT
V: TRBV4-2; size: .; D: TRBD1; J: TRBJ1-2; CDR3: CASSQARGATYGYTF; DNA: TGTGCCAGCAGCCAAGCCAGGGGGGCTACCTATGGCTACACCTTC
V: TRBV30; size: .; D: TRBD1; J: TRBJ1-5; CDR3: CAWSTQGDQPQHF; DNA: TGTGCCTGGAGTACCCAGGGGGATCAGCCCCAGCATTTT
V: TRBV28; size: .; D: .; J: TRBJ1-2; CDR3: CASVWGIGSSGYTF; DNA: TGTGCCAGCGTATGGGGAATTGGATCCTCTGGCTACACCTTC
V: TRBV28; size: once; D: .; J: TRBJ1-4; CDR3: CASSSPAGSREDNEKLFF; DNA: TGTGCCAGCAGTTCCCCGGCCGGGAGCCGGGAAGATAATGAAAAACTGTTTTTT
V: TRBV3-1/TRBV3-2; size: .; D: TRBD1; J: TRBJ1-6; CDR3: CASSQGTGAIGSPLHF; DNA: TGTGCCAGCAGCCAAGGGACAGGGGCTATAGGGTCACCCCTCCACTTT
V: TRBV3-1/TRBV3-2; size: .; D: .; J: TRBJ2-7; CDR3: CASSPTDLYEQYF; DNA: TGTGCCAGCAGCCCAACCGACCTTTACGAGCAGTACTTC
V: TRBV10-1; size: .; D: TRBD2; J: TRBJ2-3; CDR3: CASNGGSGRDKDTQYF; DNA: TGCGCCAGCAATGGAGGCAGCGGGAGGGATAAGGATACGCAGTATTTT
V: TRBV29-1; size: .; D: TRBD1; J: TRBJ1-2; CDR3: CSVDTGGLINYGYTF; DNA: TGCAGCGTTGATACAGGGGGGCTTATAAACTATGGCTACACCTTC
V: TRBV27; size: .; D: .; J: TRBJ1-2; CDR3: CASSIRQNNYGYTF; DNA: TGTGCCAGCAGTATCCGACAGAATAACTATGGCTACACCTTC
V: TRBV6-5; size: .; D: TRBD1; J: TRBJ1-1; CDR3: CASSYEGRGQNTEAFF; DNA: TGTGCCAGCAGTTACGAGGGGAGGGGGCAGAACACTGAAGCTTTCTTT
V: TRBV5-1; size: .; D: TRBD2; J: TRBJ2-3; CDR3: CASSSRLLTSGVADTQYF; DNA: TGCGCCAGCAGCTCGAGGTTATTGACTAGCGGGGTCGCAGATACGCAGTATTTT
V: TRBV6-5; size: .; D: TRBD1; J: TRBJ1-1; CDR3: CASSYGTGTGTEAFF; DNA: TGTGCCAGCAGTTACGGGACAGGGACGGGAACTGAAGCTTTCTTT
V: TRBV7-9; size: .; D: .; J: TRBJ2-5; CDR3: CASRRGAGETQYF; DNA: TGTGCCAGTCGTCGTGGGGCCGGGGAGACCCAGTACTTC
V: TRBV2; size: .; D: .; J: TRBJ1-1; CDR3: CASRDGTWDTEAFF; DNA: TGTGCCAGCAGAGACGGGACTTGGGACACTGAAGCTTTCTTT
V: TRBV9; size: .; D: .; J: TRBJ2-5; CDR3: CASSVEGGETQYF; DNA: TGTGCCAGCAGCGTAGAAGGGGGAGAGACCCAGTACTTC
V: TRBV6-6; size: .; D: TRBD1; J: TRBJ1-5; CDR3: CASSILQGRQPQHF; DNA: TGTGCCAGCAGTATCTTACAGGGGAGACAGCCCCAGCATTTT
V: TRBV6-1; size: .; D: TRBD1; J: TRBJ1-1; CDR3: CASSETGKYEAFF; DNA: TGTGCCAGCAGTGAGACAGGGAAATATGAAGCTTTCTTT
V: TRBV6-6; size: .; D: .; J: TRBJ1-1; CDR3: CASSYSSTAQAGAFF; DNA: TGTGCCAGCAGTTACTCGAGTACGGCCCAGGCGGGGGCTTTCTTT
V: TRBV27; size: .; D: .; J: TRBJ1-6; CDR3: CASSPIGKGEHSPLHF; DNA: TGTGCCAGCAGTCCAATTGGAAAGGGAGAGCATTCACCCCTCCACTTT
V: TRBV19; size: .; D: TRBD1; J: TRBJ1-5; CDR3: CASSIEGQWSNQPQHF; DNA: TGTGCCAGTAGTATAGAGGGACAGTGGAGCAATCAGCCCCAGCATTTT
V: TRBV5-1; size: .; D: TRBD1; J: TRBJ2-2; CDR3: CASSPSRQGGTGELFF; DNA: TGCGCCAGCAGCCCGTCTCGACAGGGTGGCACCGGGGAGCTGTTTTTT
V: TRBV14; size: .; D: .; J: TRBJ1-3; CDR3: CASSQGGTPYSGNTIYF; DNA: TGTGCCAGCAGCCAAGGGGGCACCCCGTACTCTGGAAACACCATATATTTT
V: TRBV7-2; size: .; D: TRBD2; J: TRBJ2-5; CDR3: CASRVAGGRETQYF; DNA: TGTGCCAGCAGAGTAGCGGGGGGGCGGGAGACCCAGTACTTC
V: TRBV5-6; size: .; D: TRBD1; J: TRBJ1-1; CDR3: CASSHGTGGTEAFF; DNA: TGTGCCAGCAGCCACGGGACAGGGGGCACTGAAGCTTTCTTT
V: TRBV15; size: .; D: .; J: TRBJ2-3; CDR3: CATSSSPGPDTQYF; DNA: TGTGCCACCAGCAGTTCCCCGGGGCCAGATACGCAGTATTTT
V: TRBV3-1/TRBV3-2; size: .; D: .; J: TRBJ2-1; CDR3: CASSLTAATLNEQFF; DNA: TGTGCCAGCAGCCTTACAGCGGCAACCCTCAATGAGCAGTTCTTC
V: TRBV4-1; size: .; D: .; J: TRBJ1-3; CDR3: CASSQDGSGGYSGNTIYF; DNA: TGCGCCAGCAGCCAAGATGGGTCGGGGGGGTACTCTGGAAACACCATATATTTT
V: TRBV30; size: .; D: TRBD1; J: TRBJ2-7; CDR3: CAWRFPGTGYYEQYF; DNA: TGTGCCTGGAGGTTCCCCGGGACAGGGTATTACGAGCAGTACTTC
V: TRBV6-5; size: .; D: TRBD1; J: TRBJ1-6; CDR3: CAVKPGQGHSPLHF; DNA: TGTGCCGTCAAGCCGGGACAGGGTCATTCACCCCTCCACTTT
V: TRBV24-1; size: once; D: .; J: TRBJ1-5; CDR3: CATSADDDQPQHF; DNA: TGTGCCACCAGTGCGGACGACGATCAGCCCCAGCATTTT
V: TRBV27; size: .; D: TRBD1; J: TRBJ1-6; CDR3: CASRPLGQAYNSPLHF; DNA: TGTGCCAGCAGACCTCTCGGACAGGCCTATAATTCACCCCTCCACTTT
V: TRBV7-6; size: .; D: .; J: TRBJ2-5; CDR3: CASSGLGLGQETQYF; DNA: TGTGCCAGCAGCGGGCTGGGATTAGGGCAAGAGACCCAGTACTTC